This T cell receptor beta chain is from a study of glioma-infiltrating T cells after dendritic cell vaccination. General study results and limits: Higher TCR clonality did not directly relate to longer survival.

Amplification used 60 V beta primers and 13 J beta primers. Using immunoSEQ multiplex PCR, the repertoire was profiled, and TCRdb retains in-frame clones only, with some absent. The repertoire holds roughly 98,000 clones, with 85% to 90% as singletons. Turning to this clone: The target antigen is unknown.

V was shortened by 5 bases and J by 1 base, with 11 bases between the two germline ends. The germline V gene has CDR1 SGHTA and CDR2 FQGTGA. The CDR3 consists of 15 residues. This clonotype was sampled from a human donor with glioblastoma. This rearrangement joins TRBV7-3 to TRBJ2-2, with D perhaps TRBD2 (6 bases). This specimen consisted of blood, obtained before dendritic cell vaccination. DNA for the CDR3: TGTGCCAGCAGCCCGGGACTCGTGAACACCGGGGAGCTGTTTTTT. This translates into CASSPGLVNTGELFF.